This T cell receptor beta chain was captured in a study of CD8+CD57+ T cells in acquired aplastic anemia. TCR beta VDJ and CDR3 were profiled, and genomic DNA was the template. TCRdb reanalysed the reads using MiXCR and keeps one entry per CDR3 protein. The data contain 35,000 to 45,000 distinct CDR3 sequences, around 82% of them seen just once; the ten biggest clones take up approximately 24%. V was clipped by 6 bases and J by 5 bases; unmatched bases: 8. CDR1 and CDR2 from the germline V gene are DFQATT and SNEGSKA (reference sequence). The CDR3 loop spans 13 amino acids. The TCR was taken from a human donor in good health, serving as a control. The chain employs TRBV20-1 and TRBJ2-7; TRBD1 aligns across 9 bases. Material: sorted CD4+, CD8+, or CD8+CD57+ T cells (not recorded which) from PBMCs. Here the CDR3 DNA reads TGCAGTGCCCTGGACAGGGGAATGGACGAGCAGTACTTC. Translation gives CSALDRGMDEQYF.